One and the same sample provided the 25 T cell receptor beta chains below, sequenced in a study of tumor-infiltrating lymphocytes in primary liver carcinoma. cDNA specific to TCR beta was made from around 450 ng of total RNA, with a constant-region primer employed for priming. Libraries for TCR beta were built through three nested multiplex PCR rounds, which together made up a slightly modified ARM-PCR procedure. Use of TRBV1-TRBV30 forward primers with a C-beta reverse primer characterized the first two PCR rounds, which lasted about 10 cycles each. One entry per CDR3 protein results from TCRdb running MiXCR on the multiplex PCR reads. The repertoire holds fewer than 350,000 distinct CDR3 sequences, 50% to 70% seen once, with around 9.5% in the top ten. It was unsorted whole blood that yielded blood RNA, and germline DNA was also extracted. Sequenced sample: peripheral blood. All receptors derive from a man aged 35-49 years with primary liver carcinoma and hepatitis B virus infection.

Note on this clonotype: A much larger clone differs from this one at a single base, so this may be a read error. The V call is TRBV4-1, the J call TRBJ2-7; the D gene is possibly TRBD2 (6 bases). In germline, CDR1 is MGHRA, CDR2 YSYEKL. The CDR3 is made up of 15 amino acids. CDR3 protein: CANSQDPGGSYEQYF. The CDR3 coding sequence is TGCGCCAACAGCCAAGACCCCGGGGGTAGCTACGAGCAGTACTTC.

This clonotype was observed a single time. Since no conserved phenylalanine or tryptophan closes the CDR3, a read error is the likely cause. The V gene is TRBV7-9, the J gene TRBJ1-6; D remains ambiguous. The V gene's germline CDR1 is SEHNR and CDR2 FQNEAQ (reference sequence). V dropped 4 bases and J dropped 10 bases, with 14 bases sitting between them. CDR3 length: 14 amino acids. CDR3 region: CASSSGVHNSPLHL. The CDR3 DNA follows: TGTGCCAGCAGCTCCGGTGTTCACAACTCACCCCTCCACTTA.

CDR3: CSISTGSQETQYF. In DNA form, the CDR3 reads TGCAGCATCTCGACTGGCTCCCAAGAGACCCAGTACTTC. The V and J genes are TRBV29-1 and TRBJ2-5; D remains ambiguous. Germline assignment: CDR1 SQVTM and CDR2 ANQGSEA. The CDR3 has 13 amino acids. V gave up 8 bases and J gave up 1 base, with 14 bases separating them.

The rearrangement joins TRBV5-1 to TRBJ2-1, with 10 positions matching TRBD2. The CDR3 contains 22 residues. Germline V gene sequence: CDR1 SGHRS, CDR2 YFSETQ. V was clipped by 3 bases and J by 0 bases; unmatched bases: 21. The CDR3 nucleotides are TGCGCCAGCAGCTCCAGATCGCCCTCCGGGACTAGCGTATCTAGCTCCTACAATGAGCAGTTCTTC. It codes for CASSSRSPSGTSVSSSYNEQFF.

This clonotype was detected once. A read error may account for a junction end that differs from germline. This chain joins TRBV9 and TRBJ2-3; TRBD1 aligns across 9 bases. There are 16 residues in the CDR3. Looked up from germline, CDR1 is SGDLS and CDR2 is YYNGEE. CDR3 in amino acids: CGSSSTGGEGTDTQYF. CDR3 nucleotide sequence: TGTGGCAGCAGCTCAACAGGGGGCGAAGGGACAGATACGCAGTATTTT.

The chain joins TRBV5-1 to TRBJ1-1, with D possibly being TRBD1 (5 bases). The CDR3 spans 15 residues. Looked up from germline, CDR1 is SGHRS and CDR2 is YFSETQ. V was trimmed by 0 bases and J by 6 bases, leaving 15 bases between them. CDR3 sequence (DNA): TGCGCCAGCAGCTTGGAGGGCAGGACGGGGGCTGAAGCTTTCTTT. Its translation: CASSLEGRTGAEAFF.

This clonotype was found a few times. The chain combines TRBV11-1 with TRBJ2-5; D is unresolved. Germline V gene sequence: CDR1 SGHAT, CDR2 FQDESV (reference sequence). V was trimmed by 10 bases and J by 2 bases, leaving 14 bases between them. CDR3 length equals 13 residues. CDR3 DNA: TGTGCCAACTGCTTAAGTCCACAAGAGACCCAGTACTTC. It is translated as CANCLSPQETQYF.

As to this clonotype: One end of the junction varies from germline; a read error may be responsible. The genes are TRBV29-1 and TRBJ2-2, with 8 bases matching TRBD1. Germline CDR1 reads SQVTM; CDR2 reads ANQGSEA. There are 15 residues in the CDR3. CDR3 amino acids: CSVDPGQGYTGELLF. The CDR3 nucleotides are TGCAGCGTTGACCCTGGACAGGGTTACACCGGGGAGCTTCTTTTT.

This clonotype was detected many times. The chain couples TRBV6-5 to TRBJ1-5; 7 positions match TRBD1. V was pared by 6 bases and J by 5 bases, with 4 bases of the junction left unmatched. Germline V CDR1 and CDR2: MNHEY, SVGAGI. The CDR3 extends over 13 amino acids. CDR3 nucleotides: TGTGCCAGCAGGGAGCAGGGGGATCAGCCCCAGCATTTT. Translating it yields CASREQGDQPQHF.

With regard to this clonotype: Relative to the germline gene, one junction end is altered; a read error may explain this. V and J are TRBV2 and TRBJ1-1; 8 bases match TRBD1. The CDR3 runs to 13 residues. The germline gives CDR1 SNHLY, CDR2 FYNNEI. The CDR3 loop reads CANSGQGFPEAFF. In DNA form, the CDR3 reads TGTGCCAACAGTGGACAGGGTTTTCCTGAAGCTTTCTTT.

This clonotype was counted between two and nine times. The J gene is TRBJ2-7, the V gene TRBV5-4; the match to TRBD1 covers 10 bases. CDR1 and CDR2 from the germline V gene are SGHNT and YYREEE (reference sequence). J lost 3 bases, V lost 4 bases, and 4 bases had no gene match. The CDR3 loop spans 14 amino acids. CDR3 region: CASSMGQGNYEQYF. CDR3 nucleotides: TGTGCCAGCAGCATGGGACAGGGGAACTACGAGCAGTACTTC.

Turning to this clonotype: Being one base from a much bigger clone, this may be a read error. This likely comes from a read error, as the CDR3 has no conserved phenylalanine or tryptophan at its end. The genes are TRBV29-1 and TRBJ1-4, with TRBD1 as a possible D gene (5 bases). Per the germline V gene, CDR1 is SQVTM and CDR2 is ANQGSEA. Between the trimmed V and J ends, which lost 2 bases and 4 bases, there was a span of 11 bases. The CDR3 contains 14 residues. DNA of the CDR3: TGCAGCGTTGAAAAAGGGGAGGGTAATGAAAAACTGTTTATT. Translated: CSVEKGEGNEKLFI.

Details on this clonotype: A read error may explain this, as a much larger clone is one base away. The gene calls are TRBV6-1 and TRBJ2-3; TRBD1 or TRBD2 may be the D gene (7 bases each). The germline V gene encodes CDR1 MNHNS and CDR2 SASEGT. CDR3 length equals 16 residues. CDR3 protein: CASSEMLGGGTNTQYF. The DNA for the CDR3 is TGTGCCAGCAGTGAAATGCTGGGAGGGGGCACAAATACGCAGTATTTT.

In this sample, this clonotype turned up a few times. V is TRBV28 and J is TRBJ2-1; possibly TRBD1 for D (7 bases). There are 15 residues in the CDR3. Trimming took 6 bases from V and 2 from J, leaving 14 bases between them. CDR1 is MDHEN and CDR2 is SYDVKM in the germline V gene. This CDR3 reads CASREGAGTYNEQFF. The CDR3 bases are TGTGCCAGCAGGGAGGGGGCGGGAACCTACAATGAGCAGTTCTTC.

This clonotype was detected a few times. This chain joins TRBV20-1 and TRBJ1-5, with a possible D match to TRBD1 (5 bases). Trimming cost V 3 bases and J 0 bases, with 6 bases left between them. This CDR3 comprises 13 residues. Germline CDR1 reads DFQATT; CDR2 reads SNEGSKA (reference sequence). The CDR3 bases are TGCAGTGCTAGGGGACTTAGCAATCAGCCCCAGCATTTT. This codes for CSARGLSNQPQHF.

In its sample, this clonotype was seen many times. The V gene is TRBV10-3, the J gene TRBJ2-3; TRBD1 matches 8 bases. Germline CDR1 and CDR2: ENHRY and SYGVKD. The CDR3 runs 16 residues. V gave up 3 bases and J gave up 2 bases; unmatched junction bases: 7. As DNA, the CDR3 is TGTGCCATCAGTGATTTCGGACAGGGCGTCACAGATACGCAGTATTTT. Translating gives CAISDFGQGVTDTQYF.

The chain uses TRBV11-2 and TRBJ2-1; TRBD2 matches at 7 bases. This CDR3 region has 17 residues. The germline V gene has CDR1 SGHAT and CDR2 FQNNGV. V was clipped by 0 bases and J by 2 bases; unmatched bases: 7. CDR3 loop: CASSLDPGGSTYNEQFF. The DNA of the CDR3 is TGTGCCAGCAGCTTAGATCCTGGCGGGAGCACCTACAATGAGCAGTTCTTC.

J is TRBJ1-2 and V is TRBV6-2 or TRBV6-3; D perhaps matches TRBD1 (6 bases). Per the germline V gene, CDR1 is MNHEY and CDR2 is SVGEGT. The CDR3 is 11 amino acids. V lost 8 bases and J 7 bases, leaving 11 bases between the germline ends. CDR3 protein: CASLQGGGYTF. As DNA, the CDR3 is TGTGCCAGCCTACAGGGCGGTGGCTACACCTTC.

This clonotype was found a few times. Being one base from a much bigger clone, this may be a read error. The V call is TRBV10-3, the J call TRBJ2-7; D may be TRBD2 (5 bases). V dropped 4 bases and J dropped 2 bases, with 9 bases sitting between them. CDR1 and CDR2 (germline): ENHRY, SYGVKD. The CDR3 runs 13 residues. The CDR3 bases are TGTGCCATCAGTGGGAGTAGCGCCTACGAGCAGTACTTC. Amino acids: CAISGSSAYEQYF.

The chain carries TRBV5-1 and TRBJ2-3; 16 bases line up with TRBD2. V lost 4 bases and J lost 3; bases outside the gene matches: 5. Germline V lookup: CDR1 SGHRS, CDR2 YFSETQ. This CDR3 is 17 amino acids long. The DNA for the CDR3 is TGCGCCAGCAGCCCTCAGGGACTAGCGGGAGGGACAGATACGCAGTATTTT. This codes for CASSPQGLAGGTDTQYF.

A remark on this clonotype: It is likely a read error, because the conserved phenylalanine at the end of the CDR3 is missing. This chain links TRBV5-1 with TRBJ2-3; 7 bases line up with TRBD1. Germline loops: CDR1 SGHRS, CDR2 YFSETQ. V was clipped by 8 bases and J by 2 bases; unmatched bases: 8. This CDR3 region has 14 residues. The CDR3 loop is CASSMGQLTDTQYY. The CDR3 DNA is TGCGCCAGTAGCATGGGACAGCTCACAGATACGCAGTATTAT.

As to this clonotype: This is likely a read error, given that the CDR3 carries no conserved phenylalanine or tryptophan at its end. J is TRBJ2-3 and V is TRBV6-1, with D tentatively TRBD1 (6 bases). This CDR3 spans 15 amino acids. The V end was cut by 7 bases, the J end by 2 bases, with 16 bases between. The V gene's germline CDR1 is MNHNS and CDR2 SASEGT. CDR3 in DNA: TGTGCCAGCACCAAAAGGGGGTTGGACACAGATACGCAGTATCTT. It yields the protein CASTKRGLDTDTQYL.

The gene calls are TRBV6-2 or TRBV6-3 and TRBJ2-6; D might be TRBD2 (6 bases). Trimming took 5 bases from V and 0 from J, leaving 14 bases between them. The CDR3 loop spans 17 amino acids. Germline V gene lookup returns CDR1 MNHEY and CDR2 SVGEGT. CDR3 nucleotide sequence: TGTGCCAGCAGTGTTGGGGGACTCACCTCTGGGGCCAACGTCCTGACTTTC. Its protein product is CASSVGGLTSGANVLTF.

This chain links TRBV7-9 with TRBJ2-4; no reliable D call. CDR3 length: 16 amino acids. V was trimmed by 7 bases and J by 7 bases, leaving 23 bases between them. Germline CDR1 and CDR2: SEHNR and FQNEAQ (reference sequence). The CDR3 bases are TGTGCCAGCAACTCAAAGACCCTCTCCATCGGGAACATTCAGTACTTC. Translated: CASNSKTLSIGNIQYF.

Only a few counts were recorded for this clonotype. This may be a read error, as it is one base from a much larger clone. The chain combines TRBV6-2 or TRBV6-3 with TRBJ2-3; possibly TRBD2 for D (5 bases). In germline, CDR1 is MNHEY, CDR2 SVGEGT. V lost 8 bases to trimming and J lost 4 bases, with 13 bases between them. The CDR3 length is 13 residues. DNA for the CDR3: TGTGCCAGCTGTCCGGGGAGCCCAGATACGCAGTATTTT. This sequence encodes CASCPGSPDTQYF.